This T cell receptor beta chain was captured by sequencing in a study of control samples from healthy donors and cancer patients (dated by TCRdb to about 2020). In regard to this clone: Its antigen is unknown. Base quality data are lacking; no much larger clone is found one base away.

From cysteine to phenylalanine, the CDR3 is 13 amino acids long. Only the CDR3 portion is preserved as DNA: 39 bases, with reading frame beginning at the first base. From a lookup of the germline V gene (reference sequence), CDR1 and CDR2 are LNHDA and SQIVND. V gives up 4 bases and J gives up 4 bases, and the segment between their germline ends measures 10 bases. Libraries were made using the immunoSEQ multiplex PCR assay. This is the immuneACCESS table as TCRdb keeps it, with only in-frame sequences that have V and J called. A part of the clones is gone; compared with another copy, unresolved V genes explain less than half, and the rest is unexplained. This sample holds around 80,000 clones; over 85% were observed only once. The ten largest clones take up 5.5% to 7% of the sample.

The receptor's source is a man in his fifties or sixties in good health. Input material: blood. The chain joins TRBV19 to TRBJ1-2; the D gene cannot be resolved reliably. The DNA reads TGTGCCAGTAGTACGGATAGTAGCTATGGCTACACCTTC. The translation is CASSTDSSYGYTF.